This TCR beta chain is drawn from a study of beta chain features in type 1 diabetes. Study-wide points: Naive, central memory and regulatory TCRB repertoires appeared more similar among patients than healthy donors. Insertion counts at VDJ junctions were lower in type 1 diabetes patients, who also showed more deletions there. All four CD4+ subsets from Type 1 diabetes patients carried moderately but significantly shorter TCRB CDR3s.

This clone has a handful of counts. Its antigen is currently unknown. The purity of all sorted populations exceeded 95%. Of the isolated RNA, all was reverse transcribed, and so the sequenced material was expressed TCRB transcripts. Mean read depth for naive, central memory and regulatory T cell samples was a few million reads. Measured with immunoSEQ multiplex PCR; TCRdb has only the in-frame clones, and not every one. The sample lists under 300,000 clones, roughly 11% seen once, with around 0.017% in the top ten. Looked up from germline, CDR1 is LNHDA and CDR2 is SQIVND (reference sequence). V was cut by 11 bases and J by 5 bases, with 24 bases left in between. The CDR3 spans 15 residues.

The specimen sequenced was naive CD4+ T cells from blood. The chain recombines TRBV19 with TRBJ1-2; D unclear. The receptor was derived from a man younger than 45 with type 1 diabetes. This CDR3 reads CALKRASVLFYGYTF. CDR3 sequence (DNA): TGTGCCCTAAAGCGGGCTTCGGTCCTCTTTTATGGCTACACCTTC.